These 20 T cell receptor beta chains share one sample of origin, sequenced in a study of technical replicates of blood from a few donors. The protocol was immunoSEQ multiplex PCR, while the TCRdb copy is restricted to in-frame clones and leaves out a portion. The repertoire includes 100,000 or so clones, about 96% of them detected once, and about 0.39% sits in the top ten. The sequenced sample was T cells isolated from PBMCs. Receptor source: a human donor in good health.

V gene TRBV5-5 combines with J gene TRBJ1-2; 9 bases agree with TRBD1. The germline V gene has CDR1 SGHKS and CDR2 YYEKEE (reference sequence). The CDR3 contains 14 residues. J was trimmed by 5 bases and V by 6 bases; bases with no gene match: 8. The DNA for the CDR3 is TGTGCCAGCATGCGGGACAGGGAGCCTTATGGCTACACCTTC. Its protein product is CASMRDREPYGYTF.

The chain links TRBV27 to TRBJ2-2, with a weak D call TRBD2 (6 bases). Per germline, CDR1 MNHEY and CDR2 SMNVEV (reference sequence). The CDR3 totals 15 residues. The V end lost 5 bases, the J end lost 2 bases, and 12 bases lay between the germline ends. CDR3 DNA sequence: TGTGCCAGCAGTCCCCGACTAGGAAACACCGGGGAGCTGTTTTTT. Translating it yields CASSPRLGNTGELFF.

This clone was seen just once. The chain links TRBV9 to TRBJ2-7; 7 nucleotides agree with TRBD1. Germline V lookup: CDR1 SGDLS, CDR2 YYNGEE. The CDR3 runs to 14 residues. With V trimmed by 3 bases and J by 1 base, 4 bases remained unmatched. CDR3 sequence reads: CASSAGTESYEQYF. CDR3 sequence (DNA): TGTGCCAGCAGCGCCGGGACAGAATCCTACGAGCAGTACTTC.

The chain employs TRBV29-1 and TRBJ2-7; the match to TRBD2 covers 10 bases. This CDR3 comprises 14 residues. CDR1 and CDR2 from the germline V gene are SQVTM and ANQGSEA. The V gene end was trimmed by 6 bases and the J gene end by 0 bases; junction bases not matched to a gene: 5. DNA of the CDR3: TGCAGCGTCTTCACTAGCGGGGCCTCCTACGAGCAGTACTTC. Translation: CSVFTSGASYEQYF.

This chain connects TRBV2 to TRBJ2-3, with a tentative D call TRBD2 (6 bases). V was trimmed by 4 bases and J by 2 bases, leaving 10 bases between them. The CDR3 has 14 residues. The germline V gene encodes CDR1 SNHLY and CDR2 FYNNEI. CDR3 in amino acids: CASSVRGDTDTQYF. The CDR3 DNA reads TGTGCCAGCAGTGTGCGGGGCGACACAGATACGCAGTATTTT.

This chain links TRBV5-5 with TRBJ2-1; D unclear. The CDR3 runs to 11 residues. Per germline, CDR1 SGHKS and CDR2 YYEKEE (reference sequence). Deletions cut 3 bases from V and 8 bases from J, with 6 bases between. CDR3 DNA: TGTGCCAGCAGCTCTAGAGATGAGCAGTTCTTC. Protein product: CASSSRDEQFF.

The chain has TRBV21-1 and TRBJ2-6; TRBD2, as called in the table, went unchecked against the DNA. TRBV21-1 is flagged as a pseudogene. The CDR3 sequence is 16 residues long. The CDR3 region has the DNA TGTGCCAGCAGCACGACGGGGGGGTCTGGGGCCAACGTCCTGACTTTC. Translated, it gives CASSTTGGSGANVLTF.

CDR3 loop: CASSAAGASSYEQYF. As DNA, the CDR3 is TGTGCCAGCAGCGCCGCGGGGGCGAGCTCCTACGAGCAGTACTTC. The chain joins TRBV9 to TRBJ2-7; the D gene is possibly TRBD2 (7 bases). Germline V gives CDR1 SGDLS, CDR2 YYNGEE. The CDR3 runs 15 residues. The V end lost 3 bases, the J end lost 0 bases, and 13 bases lay between the germline ends.

The chain links TRBV5-1 to TRBJ2-7, with 7 nucleotides matching TRBD1. CDR1 is SGHRS, CDR2 YFSETQ, per germline. There are 16 residues in the CDR3. Losses at the gene ends were 0 bases for V and 0 bases for J; bases not matched to a gene: 6. CDR3: CASSLAAGTVSYEQYF. CDR3 DNA sequence: TGCGCCAGCAGCTTGGCCGCAGGGACAGTCTCCTACGAGCAGTACTTC.

CDR3 residues: CASSTTGLTHTEAFF. The CDR3 DNA is TGCGCCAGCAGCACGACAGGGCTTACGCACACTGAAGCTTTCTTT. The V gene is TRBV5-1, the J gene TRBJ1-1; 7 bases are shared with TRBD1. The ends lost 4 bases at V and 3 bases at J; junction bases unmatched: 9. Per the germline V gene, CDR1 is SGHRS and CDR2 is YFSETQ. This CDR3 is 15 amino acids long.

The chain links TRBV5-1 to TRBJ2-7; possibly TRBD2 for D (6 bases). V was clipped by 4 bases and J by 3 bases, with 8 bases between them. The germline V gene has CDR1 SGHRS and CDR2 YFSETQ. This CDR3 comprises 12 residues. CDR3 nucleotide sequence: TGCGCCAGCAGCCAGGGAGGCTACGAGCAGTACTTC. It encodes CASSQGGYEQYF.

V gene TRBV28 combines with J gene TRBJ2-5; TRBD2 matches at 8 bases. Trimming at V came to 2 bases and at J to 2 bases, leaving 7 bases not matched to a gene. CDR3 size: 16 residues. The germline V gene encodes CDR1 MDHEN and CDR2 SYDVKM. In DNA, the CDR3 is TGTGCCAGCAGTTTAGAAAGAGCGGGAGAGCAAGAGACCCAGTACTTC. This sequence encodes CASSLERAGEQETQYF.

This chain links TRBV7-9 with TRBJ2-7; the match to TRBD1 covers 9 bases. V was pared by 2 bases and J by 1 base, with 15 bases of the junction left unmatched. This CDR3 contains 19 residues. Germline V gene lookup returns CDR1 SEHNR and CDR2 FQNEAQ (reference sequence). CDR3 coding DNA: TGTGCCAGCAGCTTATTGGTTGGAGGGGGACAGGGCTCTTCCTACGAGCAGTACTTC. Protein: CASSLLVGGGQGSSYEQYF.

The V call is TRBV5-1, the J call TRBJ2-7, with 8 bases aligning to TRBD1. After removal of 4 bases from V and 2 bases from J, the junction contained 5 bases not matched to a gene. This CDR3 is built from 14 residues. Germline values: CDR1 SGHRS, CDR2 YFSETQ. CDR3 bases: TGCGCCAGCAGCCCGGACAGGGCGGCCTACGAGCAGTACTTC. Translated, it gives CASSPDRAAYEQYF.

The chain links TRBV7-2 to TRBJ2-7; no firm D call. V was shortened by 3 bases and J by 0 bases, with 12 bases between the two germline ends. Germline V gene lookup returns CDR1 SGHTA and CDR2 FQGNSA. This CDR3 comprises 15 residues. CDR3 residues: CASSFTGSNSYEQYF. As DNA, the CDR3 is TGTGCCAGCAGCTTCACCGGGTCAAACTCCTACGAGCAGTACTTC.

This chain links TRBV10-1 with TRBJ2-7; D perhaps matches TRBD2 (6 bases). Germline V gene lookup returns CDR1 WNHNN and CDR2 SYGVQD (reference sequence). The CDR3 sequence is 13 residues long. V was clipped by 5 bases and J by 3 bases, with 11 bases between them. DNA of the CDR3: TGCGCCAGCAGTCCAGGACTAATCTACGAGCAGTACTTC. It codes for CASSPGLIYEQYF.

The gene calls are TRBV13 and TRBJ2-3; D unresolved. Trimming shortened V by 3 bases and J by 5 bases, and 3 bases separated the two germline ends. Germline CDR1 is PRHDT and CDR2 is FYEKMQ (reference sequence). The CDR3 totals 11 residues. The CDR3 DNA sequence: TGTGCCAGCAGCTTTCAAGATACGCAGTATTTT. It codes for CASSFQDTQYF.

J is TRBJ2-1 and V is TRBV4-1; 8 positions agree with TRBD2. The trim removed 4 bases at V and 6 bases at J, leaving 8 bases unmatched. The germline CDR1 and CDR2 sequences are MGHRA and YSYEKL. The CDR3 contains 15 residues. As DNA, the CDR3 is TGCGCCAGCAGCCCTTCCAGGACTAGCCCCAATGAGCAGTTCTTC. It specifies CASSPSRTSPNEQFF.

Only one count was recorded for this clone. The rearrangement links TRBV28 to TRBJ1-5; D unresolved. The CDR3 totals 14 residues. Between the trimmed V and J ends, which lost 4 bases and 0 bases, there was a span of 7 bases. Germline CDR1 is MDHEN and CDR2 is SYDVKM. The CDR3 nucleotides are TGTGCCAGCAGTTACACAGATAGCAATCAGCCCCAGCATTTT. Protein product: CASSYTDSNQPQHF.

The chain recombines TRBV2 with TRBJ1-2; D remains ambiguous. The V gene lost 6 bases and the J gene lost 10 bases, with 9 bases spanning the gap. The CDR3 is 10 residues long. CDR1 and CDR2 (germline): SNHLY, FYNNEI. CDR3 in amino acids: CASRYKAYTF. CDR3 DNA sequence: TGTGCCAGCAGGTATAAAGCCTACACCTTC.